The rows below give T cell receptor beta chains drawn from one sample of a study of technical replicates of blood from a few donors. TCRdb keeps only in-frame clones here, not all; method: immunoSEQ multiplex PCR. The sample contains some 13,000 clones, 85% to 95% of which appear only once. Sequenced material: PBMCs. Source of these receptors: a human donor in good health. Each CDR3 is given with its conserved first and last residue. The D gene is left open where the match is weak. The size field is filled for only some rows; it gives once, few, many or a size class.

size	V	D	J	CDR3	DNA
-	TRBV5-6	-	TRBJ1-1	CASSGQIHTEAFF	TGTGCCAGCAGCGGCCAGATACACACTGAAGCTTTCTTT
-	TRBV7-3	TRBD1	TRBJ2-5	CASSSTGGAETQYF	TGTGCCAGCAGCTCTACAGGGGGCGCAGAGACCCAGTACTTC
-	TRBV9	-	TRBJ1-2	CASRKQVNYGYTF	TGTGCCAGCAGAAAACAGGTAAACTATGGCTACACCTTC
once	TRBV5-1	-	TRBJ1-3	CASSSEQGNTIYF	TGCGCCAGCAGCTCAGAACAAGGAAACACCATATATTTT
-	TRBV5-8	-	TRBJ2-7	CASSSNRDPGEQYF	TGTGCCAGCAGCTCGAACAGGGATCCTGGGGAGCAGTACTTC
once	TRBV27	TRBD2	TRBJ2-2	CASSLYGLAGGDLAGELFF	TGTGCCAGCAGTTTATACGGACTAGCGGGAGGCGATCTCGCCGGGGAGCTGTTTTTT
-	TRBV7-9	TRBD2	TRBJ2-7	CASSLGLAGDFYEQYF	TGTGCCAGCAGCTTGGGACTAGCGGGAGATTTCTACGAGCAGTACTTC
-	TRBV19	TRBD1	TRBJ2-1	CASTPFTGGEQFF	TGTGCCAGTACACCCTTCACAGGGGGTGAGCAGTTCTTC
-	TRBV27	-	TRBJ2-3	CASSFAGAVDTQYF	TGTGCCAGCAGTTTCGCGGGGGCGGTAGATACGCAGTATTTT
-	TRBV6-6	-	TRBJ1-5	CASTRGADSNQPQHF	TGTGCCAGCACCCGGGGGGCCGATAGCAATCAGCCCCAGCATTTT
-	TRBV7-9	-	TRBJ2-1	CASSLGGETNEQFF	TGTGCCAGCAGCTTAGGGGGAGAGACCAATGAGCAGTTCTTC
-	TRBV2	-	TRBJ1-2	CASSEESGHGYTF	TGTGCCAGCAGTGAAGAGTCAGGGCATGGCTACACCTTC
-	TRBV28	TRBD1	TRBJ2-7	CASSFLGDRDYEQYF	TGTGCCAGCAGTTTCTTGGGGGACAGGGACTACGAGCAGTACTTC
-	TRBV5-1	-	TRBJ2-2	CASSLAGGAGTGELFF	TGCGCCAGCAGCTTGGCGGGGGGCGCGGGGACCGGGGAGCTGTTTTTT
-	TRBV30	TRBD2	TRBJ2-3	CAWSVGTSGTGSTDTQYF	TGTGCCTGGAGTGTCGGGACTAGCGGAACCGGTAGCACAGATACGCAGTATTTT
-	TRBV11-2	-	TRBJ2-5	CASSLRQGWETQYF	TGTGCCAGCAGCTTACGCCAGGGATGGGAGACCCAGTACTTC
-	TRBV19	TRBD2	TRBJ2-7	CASSTGLAGYEQYF	TGTGCCAGTAGTACGGGACTAGCGGGTTACGAGCAGTACTTC
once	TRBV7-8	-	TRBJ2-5	CASSLRTKETQYF	TGTGCCAGCAGCCTTCGGACTAAAGAGACCCAGTACTTC
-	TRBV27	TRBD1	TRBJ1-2	CASSSGQYYGYTF	TGTGCCAGCAGTTCGGGACAGTACTATGGCTACACCTTC
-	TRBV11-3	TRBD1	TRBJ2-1	CASSFESGQGGNEQFF	TGTGCCAGCAGCTTTGAATCCGGACAGGGGGGCAATGAGCAGTTCTTC
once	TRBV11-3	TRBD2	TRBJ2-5	CASSLGVASGSEETQYF	TGTGCCAGCAGCTTAGGAGTCGCCAGCGGGAGTGAAGAGACCCAGTACTTC
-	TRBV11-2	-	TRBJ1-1	CASSLGTVLTRAFF	TGTGCCAGCAGCTTAGGGACAGTTCTTACTCGAGCTTTCTTT
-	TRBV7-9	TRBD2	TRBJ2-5	CASSLFGGGQETQYF	TGTGCCAGCAGCTTATTCGGCGGGGGACAAGAGACCCAGTACTTC
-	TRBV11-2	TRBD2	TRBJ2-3	CASSLGLAGFTDTQYF	TGTGCCAGCAGCTTAGGACTAGCGGGGTTCACAGATACGCAGTATTTT
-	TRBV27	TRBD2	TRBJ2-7	CASSWGLGDYEQYF	TGTGCCAGCAGTTGGGGACTAGGAGACTACGAGCAGTACTTC
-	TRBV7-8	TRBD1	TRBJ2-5	CASSSGQWVTQYF	TGTGCCAGCAGCTCGGGACAGTGGGTGACCCAGTACTTC
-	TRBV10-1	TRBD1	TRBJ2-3	CASSEGQGPDTQYF	TGCGCCAGCAGTGAGGGACAGGGCCCAGATACGCAGTATTTT
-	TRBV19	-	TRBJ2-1	CASSISGDYAGEQFF	TGTGCCAGTAGTATCTCAGGGGACTACGCAGGTGAGCAGTTCTTC
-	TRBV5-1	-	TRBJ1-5	CASSLAGGTQPQHF	TGCGCCAGCAGCTTGGCCGGGGGTACTCAGCCCCAGCATTTT
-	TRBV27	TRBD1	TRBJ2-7	CASKFIGTGSSYEQYF	TGTGCCAGCAAGTTTATCGGGACAGGGAGCTCCTACGAGCAGTACTTC
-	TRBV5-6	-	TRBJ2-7	CASSLLTRPYEQYF	TGTGCCAGCAGCTTGTTGACTAGACCCTACGAGCAGTACTTC
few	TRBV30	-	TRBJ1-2	CAWTETEGTGYTF	TGTGCCTGGACCGAGACGGAGGGGACCGGCTACACCTTC
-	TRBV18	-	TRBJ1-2	CASSPPGQPNYGYTF	TGTGCCAGCTCACCACCGGGGCAGCCTAACTATGGCTACACCTTC
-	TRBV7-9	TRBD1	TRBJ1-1	CASSSPDRVRTEAFF	TGTGCCAGCAGCTCGCCGGACAGGGTTCGAACTGAAGCTTTCTTT
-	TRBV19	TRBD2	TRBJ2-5	CASSDGTSETQYF	TGTGCCAGTAGTGACGGGACTAGCGAGACCCAGTACTTC
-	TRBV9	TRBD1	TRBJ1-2	CASSVGGQGRYGYTF	TGTGCCAGCAGCGTAGGGGGACAGGGGCGGTATGGCTACACCTTC
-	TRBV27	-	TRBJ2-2	CASSLVAYTGELFF	TGTGCCAGCAGTTTGGTAGCCTACACCGGGGAGCTGTTTTTT
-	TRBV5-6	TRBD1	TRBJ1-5	CASSYGTGSNQPQHF	TGTGCCAGCAGTTACGGGACAGGAAGCAATCAGCCCCAGCATTTT
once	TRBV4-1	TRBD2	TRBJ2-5	CASSHQGLAGETQYF	TGCGCCAGCAGCCACCAAGGACTAGCGGGGGAGACCCAGTACTTC
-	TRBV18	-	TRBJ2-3	CASSLTSLADTQYF	TGTGCCAGCTCACTGACTAGTTTAGCAGATACGCAGTATTTT
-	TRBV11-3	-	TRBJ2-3	CASSLGLAGSTDTQYF	TGTGCCAGCAGCTTAGGTCTTGCGGGAAGCACAGATACGCAGTATTTT
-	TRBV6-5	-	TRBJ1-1	CASRYSGRGVTEAFF	TGTGCCAGCAGATATTCAGGCAGGGGCGTCACTGAAGCTTTCTTT
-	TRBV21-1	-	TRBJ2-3	CASTKEVQGVAQYF	TGTGCCAGCACAAAAGAGGTCCAGGGGGTTGCGCAGTATTTT
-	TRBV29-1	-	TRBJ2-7	CSVKPGYEQYF	TGCAGCGTTAAGCCGGGGTACGAGCAGTACTTC
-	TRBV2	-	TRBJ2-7	CASSRQGSSYEQYF	TGTGCCAGCAGTCGGCAGGGAAGCTCCTACGAGCAGTACTTC
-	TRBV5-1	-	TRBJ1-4	CASAEGRVNEKLFF	TGCGCCAGCGCCGAAGGCAGGGTTAATGAAAAACTGTTTTTT
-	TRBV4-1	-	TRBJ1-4	CASSQDGLEMLRGNEKLFF	TGCGCCAGCAGCCAAGACGGACTAGAGATGCTGCGGGGTAATGAAAAACTGTTTTTT
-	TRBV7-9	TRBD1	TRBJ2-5	CASSSNPGGTETQYF	TGTGCCAGCAGCTCCAACCCAGGGGGTACAGAGACCCAGTACTTC
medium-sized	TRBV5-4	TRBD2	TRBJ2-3	CASSVRLAGGPTDTQYF	TGTGCCAGCAGCGTGAGACTAGCGGGAGGTCCCACAGATACGCAGTATTTT
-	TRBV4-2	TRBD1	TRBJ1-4	CASSQGTGANEKLFF	TGTGCCAGCAGCCAAGGTACAGGGGCCAACGAAAAACTGTTTTTT
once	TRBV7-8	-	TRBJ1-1	CASSLSEANTEAFF	TGTGCCAGCAGCTTAAGTGAGGCGAACACTGAAGCTTTCTTT
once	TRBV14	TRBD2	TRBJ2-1	CASSRGGGFLGGRPSPQQFF	TGTGCCAGCAGCCGAGGGGGGGGATTCTTGGGCGGGAGGCCCTCTCCGCAGCAGTTCTTC
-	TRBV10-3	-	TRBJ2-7	CAISDGVFEQYF	TGTGCCATCAGTGACGGGGTTTTTGAGCAGTACTTC